This is a list of T cell receptor beta chains from one sample in a study of OX40 agonist ivuxolimab in advanced cancers. Profiled with immunoSEQ multiplex PCR; TCRdb holds only in-frame clones, not every one. The table lists about 64,000 clones, about 90% of them singletons. The sample in question was CD4+ or CD8+ T cells sorted from blood, obtained in a trial of the OX40 agonist ivuxolimab. These TCRs come from an adult with an advanced solid tumor such as melanoma, head and neck, liver or kidney cancer. Both conserved end residues are part of each CDR3. A D gene is named only where the DNA matches it firmly. Size values are once, few and many counts, or a class for expanded clones, and some rows have none.

j_gene | abundance | v_gene | d_gene | CDR3nt | CDR3aa
TRBJ2-1 | - | TRBV7-7 | - | TGTGCTAGCAGCTTACTAGCCAACTACAATGAGCAGTTCTTC | CASSLLANYNEQFF
TRBJ2-5 | - | TRBV2 | - | TGTGCCAGCAGTGAAGATCTTGGTCCTCAAGAGACCCAGTACTTC | CASSEDLGPQETQYF
TRBJ2-2 | - | TRBV18 | TRBD1 | TGTGCCAGCGCCGGGATCGGACAGGGGGCGAACACCGGGGAGCTGTTTTTT | CASAGIGQGANTGELFF
TRBJ2-1 | - | TRBV7-3 | TRBD2 | TGTGCCAGCAGCTGGACTACCGGGACTAGCGGCTACAATGAGCAGTTCTTC | CASSWTTGTSGYNEQFF
TRBJ1-2 | - | TRBV27 | - | TGTGCCAGCAGGCCCGACTGGAGCTCTAACTATGGCTACACCTTC | CASRPDWSSNYGYTF
TRBJ2-5 | once | TRBV19 | - | TGTGCCAGTAGTATAGGCCCTCAAGAGACCCAGTACTTC | CASSIGPQETQYF
TRBJ2-3 | - | TRBV5-6 | - | TGTGCCAGCAGCCTTAGAGATACGCAGTATTTT | CASSLRDTQYF
TRBJ2-1 | - | TRBV30 | - | TGTGCCTGGAGTGGACAGTACAATGAGCAGTTCTTC | CAWSGQYNEQFF
TRBJ2-7 | - | TRBV2 | - | TGTGCCAGCAGGAAAGACACGGCCTACGAGCAGTACTTC | CASRKDTAYEQYF
TRBJ2-7 | once | TRBV14 | - | TGTGCCAGCAGCCAAGTAGGCGAGCAGTACTTC | CASSQVGEQYF
TRBJ2-7 | - | TRBV28 | - | TGTGCCAGCCCGGGAGTGAGGGAGCAGTACTTC | CASPGVREQYF
TRBJ2-5 | - | TRBV30 | TRBD2 | TGTGCCGGAGGGACTAGCGGGAGTAGGAAGACCCAGTACTTC | CAGGTSGSRKTQYF
TRBJ2-7 | - | TRBV4-2 | TRBD1 | TGTGCCAGCAGCCGCGACAGGGGGTTGAAGCAGTACTTC | CASSRDRGLKQYF
TRBJ1-3 | - | TRBV11-2 | - | TGTGCCAGCAGCCTGGCGAGCTCTGGAAACACCATATATTTT | CASSLASSGNTIYF
TRBJ2-7 | - | TRBV29-1 | - | TGCAGCGTTGCCTCGGGGACGGGATTTTACGAGCAGTACTTC | CSVASGTGFYEQYF
TRBJ1-2 | - | TRBV30 | - | TGTGCCTGGAGTGGAGACCTTCGAGAGGGTGGCTACACCTTC | CAWSGDLREGGYTF
TRBJ1-2 | few | TRBV14 | - | TGTGCCAGCAGCCAAGCCCGCAGAAGAAATGGCTACACCTTC | CASSQARRRNGYTF
TRBJ1-2 | - | TRBV9 | TRBD1 | TGTGCCAGCAGCGTAGCTCCGGGACAGGGAGAGAGCTACACCTTC | CASSVAPGQGESYTF
TRBJ2-3 | - | TRBV28 | TRBD2 | TGTGCCAGCAGTTCAACTAGCGGGTCTCGTCCTAGCACAGATACGCAGTATTTT | CASSSTSGSRPSTDTQYF
TRBJ1-3 | - | TRBV18 | TRBD1 | TGTGCCAGCTCTCGCCAGGGGGCTGCTGGAAACACCATATATTTT | CASSRQGAAGNTIYF
TRBJ2-7 | - | TRBV9 | - | TGTGCCAGCAGCGTATCTGCTTATTATGGGGACTACGAGCAGTACTTC | CASSVSAYYGDYEQYF
TRBJ2-4 | - | TRBV6-6 | TRBD1 | TGTGCCAGCAGGACAGGGGGCCCGGCCAAAAACATTCAGTACTTC | CASRTGGPAKNIQYF
TRBJ1-4 | - | TRBV19 | - | TGTGCCAGTACCCAGGCCCCAGGGGCGCGAGAAAAACTGTTTTTT | CASTQAPGAREKLFF
TRBJ1-2 | - | TRBV7-9 | - | TGTGCCAGCAGCCCCCCGGCTGGCTACACCTTC | CASSPPAGYTF
TRBJ1-5 | - | TRBV5-1 | TRBD1 | TGCGCCAGCAGCCCGACAGGGGGTGGCAATCAGCCCCAGCATTTT | CASSPTGGGNQPQHF
TRBJ2-2 | - | TRBV5-4 | - | TGTGCCAGCAGCCCCGATCGGTTCGGCACCGGGGAGCTGTTTTTT | CASSPDRFGTGELFF
TRBJ1-2 | - | TRBV2 | - | TGTGCCAGCAGTGAATTGTCACAGGGCGGCTACACCTTC | CASSELSQGGYTF
TRBJ1-3 | - | TRBV5-4 | TRBD1 | TGTGCCAGCAGGGCTGGACAGGGGCGGGAAAACACCATATATTTT | CASRAGQGRENTIYF
TRBJ2-5 | - | TRBV6-6 | TRBD1 | TGTGCCAGCAGTTACTCCGGGACAGGGCCCGAAGAGACCCAGTACTTC | CASSYSGTGPEETQYF
TRBJ1-2 | - | TRBV5-1 | - | TGCGCCAGCAGCTTGAGTACAGTTGGGACTAACTATGGCTACACCTTC | CASSLSTVGTNYGYTF
TRBJ1-2 | - | TRBV19 | TRBD1 | TGTGCCAGTACTGCTCGACAGGGTGGTTATGGCTACACCTTC | CASTARQGGYGYTF